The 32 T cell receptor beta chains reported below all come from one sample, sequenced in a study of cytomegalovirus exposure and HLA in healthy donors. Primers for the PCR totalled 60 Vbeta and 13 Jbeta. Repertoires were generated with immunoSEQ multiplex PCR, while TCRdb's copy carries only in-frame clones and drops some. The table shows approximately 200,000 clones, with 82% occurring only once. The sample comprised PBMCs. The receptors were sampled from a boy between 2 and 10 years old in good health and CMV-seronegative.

This CDR3 reads CASSTLIGRGTNSPLHF. The CDR3 DNA follows: TGCGCCAGCAGCACCTTGATAGGGCGGGGTACAAATTCACCCCTCCACTTT. The chain combines TRBV4-1 with TRBJ1-6; no clear D gene. The germline V gene has CDR1 MGHRA and CDR2 YSYEKL. V lost 5 bases, J lost 7 bases, and 21 bases lay in between. This CDR3 is built from 17 residues.

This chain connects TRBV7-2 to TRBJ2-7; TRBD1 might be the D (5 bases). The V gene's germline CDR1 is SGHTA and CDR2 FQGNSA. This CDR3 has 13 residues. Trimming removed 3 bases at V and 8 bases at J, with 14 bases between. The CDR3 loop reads CASSLGLADQQYF. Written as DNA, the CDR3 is TGTGCCAGCAGCTTGGGGCTTGCAGACCAGCAGTACTTC.

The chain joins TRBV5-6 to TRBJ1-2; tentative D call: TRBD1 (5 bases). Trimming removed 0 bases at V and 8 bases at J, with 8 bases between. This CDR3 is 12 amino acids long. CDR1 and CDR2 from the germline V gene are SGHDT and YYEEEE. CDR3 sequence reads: CASSLGQLGYTF. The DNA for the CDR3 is TGTGCCAGCAGCTTGGGACAGCTCGGCTACACCTTC.

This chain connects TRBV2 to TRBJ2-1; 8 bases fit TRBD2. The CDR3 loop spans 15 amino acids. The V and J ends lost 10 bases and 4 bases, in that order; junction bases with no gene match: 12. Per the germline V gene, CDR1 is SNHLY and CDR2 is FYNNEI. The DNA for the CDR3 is TGTGCCAACATACCTGTCGCGGGGGGTTACAATGAGCAGTTCTTC. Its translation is CANIPVAGGYNEQFF.

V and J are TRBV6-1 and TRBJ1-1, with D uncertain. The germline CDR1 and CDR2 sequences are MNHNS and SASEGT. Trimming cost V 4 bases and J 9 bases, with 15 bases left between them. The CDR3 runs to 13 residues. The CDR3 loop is CASSVLSTEQAFF. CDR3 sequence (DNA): TGTGCCAGCAGTGTTTTATCCACAGAACAAGCTTTCTTT.

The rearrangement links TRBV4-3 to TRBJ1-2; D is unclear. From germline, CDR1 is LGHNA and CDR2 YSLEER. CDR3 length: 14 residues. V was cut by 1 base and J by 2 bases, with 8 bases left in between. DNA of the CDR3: TGCGCCAGCAGCCAAGGCAGGTTCAACTATGGCTACACCTTC. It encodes CASSQGRFNYGYTF.

Here the CDR3 reads CASSQRGPQDTQYF. CDR3 nucleotide sequence: TGTGCCAGTAGTCAGCGGGGCCCCCAAGATACGCAGTATTTT. The chain combines TRBV19 with TRBJ2-3; the match to TRBD2 covers 7 bases. CDR3 size: 14 residues. Germline V lookup: CDR1 LNHDA, CDR2 SQIVND (reference sequence). Unmatched junction bases numbered 7, after V lost 5 bases and J lost 5 bases.

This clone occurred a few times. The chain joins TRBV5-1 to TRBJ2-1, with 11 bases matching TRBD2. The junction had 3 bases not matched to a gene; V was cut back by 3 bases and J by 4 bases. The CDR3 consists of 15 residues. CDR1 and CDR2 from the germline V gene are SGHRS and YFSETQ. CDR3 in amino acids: CASSSGLAAYNEQFF. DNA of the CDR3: TGCGCCAGCAGCTCGGGACTAGCGGCTTACAATGAGCAGTTCTTC.

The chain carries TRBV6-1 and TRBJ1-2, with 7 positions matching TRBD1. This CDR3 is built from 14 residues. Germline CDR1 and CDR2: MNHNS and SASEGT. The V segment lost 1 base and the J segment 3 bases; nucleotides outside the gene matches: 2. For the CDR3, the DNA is TGTGCCAGCAGTGAAGTCAGGGGGTACTATGGCTACACCTTC. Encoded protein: CASSEVRGYYGYTF.

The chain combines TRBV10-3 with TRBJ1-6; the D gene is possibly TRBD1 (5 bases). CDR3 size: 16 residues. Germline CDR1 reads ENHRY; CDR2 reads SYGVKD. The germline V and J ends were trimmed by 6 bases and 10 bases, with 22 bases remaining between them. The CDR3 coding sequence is TGTGCCATCAGCCCTTCTCGGGGGATGGGGGACTCACCCCTCCACTTT. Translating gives CAISPSRGMGDSPLHF.

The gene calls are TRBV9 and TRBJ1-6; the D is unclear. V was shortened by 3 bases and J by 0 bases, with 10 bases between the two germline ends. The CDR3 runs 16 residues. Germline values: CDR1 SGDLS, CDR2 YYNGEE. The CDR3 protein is CASSGAGGSYNSPLHF. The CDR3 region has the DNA TGTGCCAGCAGCGGAGCGGGAGGCTCCTATAATTCACCCCTCCACTTT.

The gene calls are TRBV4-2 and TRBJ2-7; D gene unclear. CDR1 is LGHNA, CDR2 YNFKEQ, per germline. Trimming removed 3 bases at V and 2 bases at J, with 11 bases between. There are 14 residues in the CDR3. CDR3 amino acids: CASSQEPYTYEQYF. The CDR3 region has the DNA TGTGCCAGCAGCCAGGAGCCCTATACCTACGAGCAGTACTTC.

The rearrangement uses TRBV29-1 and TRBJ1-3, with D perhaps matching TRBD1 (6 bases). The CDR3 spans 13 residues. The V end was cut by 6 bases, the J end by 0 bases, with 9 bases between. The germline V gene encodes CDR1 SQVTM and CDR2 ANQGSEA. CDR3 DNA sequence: TGCAGCGTCTGGACAGTCTCTGGAAACACCATATATTTT. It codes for CSVWTVSGNTIYF.

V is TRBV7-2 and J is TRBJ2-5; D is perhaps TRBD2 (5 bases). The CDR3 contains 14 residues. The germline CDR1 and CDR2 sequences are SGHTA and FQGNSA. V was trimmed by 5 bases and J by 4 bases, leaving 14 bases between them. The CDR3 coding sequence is TGTGCCAGCAGCCCGCGGGCTGCTATAGAGACCCAGTACTTC. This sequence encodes CASSPRAAIETQYF.

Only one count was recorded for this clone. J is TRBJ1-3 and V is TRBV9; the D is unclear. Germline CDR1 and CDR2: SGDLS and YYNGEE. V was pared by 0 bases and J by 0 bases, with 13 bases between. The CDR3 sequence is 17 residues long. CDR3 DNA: TGTGCCAGCAGCGTAGCCGACTTGGGGAGCTCTGGAAACACCATATATTTT. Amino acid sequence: CASSVADLGSSGNTIYF.

CDR3 nucleotide sequence: TGTGCCACCTACAGAACTCCAAGGGAAAAACTGTTTTTT. Translated, it gives CATYRTPREKLFF. V usage is TRBV19 and J usage is TRBJ1-4; D gene uncertain. Germline assignment: CDR1 LNHDA and CDR2 SQIVND (reference sequence). The CDR3 consists of 13 residues. The V gene lost 10 bases and the J gene lost 8 bases, with 17 bases spanning the gap.

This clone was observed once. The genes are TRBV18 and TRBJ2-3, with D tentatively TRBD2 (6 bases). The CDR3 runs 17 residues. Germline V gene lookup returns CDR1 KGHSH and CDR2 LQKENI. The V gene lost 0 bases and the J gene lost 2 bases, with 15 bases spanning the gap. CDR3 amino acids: CASSPPLTGGTTDTQYF. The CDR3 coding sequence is TGTGCCAGCTCACCACCCCTCACTGGCGGGACCACAGATACGCAGTATTTT.

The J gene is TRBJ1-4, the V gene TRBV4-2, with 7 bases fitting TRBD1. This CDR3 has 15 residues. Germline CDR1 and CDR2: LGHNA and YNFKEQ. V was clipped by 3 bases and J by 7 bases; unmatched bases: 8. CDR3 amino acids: CASSQWDRRVEKLFF. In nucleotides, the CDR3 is TGTGCCAGCAGCCAGTGGGACAGAAGGGTTGAAAAACTGTTTTTT.

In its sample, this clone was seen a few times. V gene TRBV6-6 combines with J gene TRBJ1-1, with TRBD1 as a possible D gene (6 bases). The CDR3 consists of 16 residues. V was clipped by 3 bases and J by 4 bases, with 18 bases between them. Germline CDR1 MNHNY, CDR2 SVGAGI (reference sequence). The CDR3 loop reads CASSYGGGGPITEAFF. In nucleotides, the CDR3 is TGTGCCAGCAGTTATGGGGGAGGGGGACCTATCACTGAAGCTTTCTTT.

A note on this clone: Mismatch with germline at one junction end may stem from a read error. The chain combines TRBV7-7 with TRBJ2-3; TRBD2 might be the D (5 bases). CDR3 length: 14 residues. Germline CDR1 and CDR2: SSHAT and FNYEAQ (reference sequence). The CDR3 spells CASSLSRGTDTQYF. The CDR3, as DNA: TGTGCTAGCAGCCTCTCGAGGGGCACAGATACGCAGTATTTT.

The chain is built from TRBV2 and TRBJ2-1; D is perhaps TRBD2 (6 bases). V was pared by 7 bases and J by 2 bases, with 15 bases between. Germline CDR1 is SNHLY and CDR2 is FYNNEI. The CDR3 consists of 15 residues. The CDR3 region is CASTAWAGTYNEQFF. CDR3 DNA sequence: TGTGCCAGCACTGCTTGGGCGGGGACCTACAATGAGCAGTTCTTC.

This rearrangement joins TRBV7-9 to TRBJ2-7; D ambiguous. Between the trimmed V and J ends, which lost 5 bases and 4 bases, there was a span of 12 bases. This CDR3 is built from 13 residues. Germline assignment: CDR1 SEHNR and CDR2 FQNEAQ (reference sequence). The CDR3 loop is CASSPLPSYEQYF. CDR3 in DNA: TGTGCCAGCAGCCCACTCCCTTCGTACGAGCAGTACTTC. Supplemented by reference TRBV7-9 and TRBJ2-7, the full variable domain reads DTGVSQNPRHKITKRGQNVTFRCDPISEHNRLYWYRQTLGQGPEFLTYFQNEAQLEKSRLLSDRFSAERPKGSFSTLEIQRTEQGDSAMYLCASSPLPSYEQYFGPGTRLTVT.

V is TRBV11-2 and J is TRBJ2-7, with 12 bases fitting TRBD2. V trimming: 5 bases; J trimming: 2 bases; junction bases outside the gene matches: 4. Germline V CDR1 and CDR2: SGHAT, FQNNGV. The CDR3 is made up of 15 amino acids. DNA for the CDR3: TGTGCCAGCAGCGAAGGACTAGCGGGGCCCTACGAGCAGTACTTC. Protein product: CASSEGLAGPYEQYF.

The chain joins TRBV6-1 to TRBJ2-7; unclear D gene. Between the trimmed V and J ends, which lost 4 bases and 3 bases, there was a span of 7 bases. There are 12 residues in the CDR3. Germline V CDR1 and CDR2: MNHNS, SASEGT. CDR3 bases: TGTGCCAGCAGTGCATACATCTACGAGCAGTACTTC. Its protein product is CASSAYIYEQYF.

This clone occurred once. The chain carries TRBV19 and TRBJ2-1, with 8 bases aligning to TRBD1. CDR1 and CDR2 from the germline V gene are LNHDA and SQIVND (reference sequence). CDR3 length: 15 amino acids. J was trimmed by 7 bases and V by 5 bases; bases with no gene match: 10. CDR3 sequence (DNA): TGTGCCAGTAGTCCCCGCGGACAGGGTAATAATGAGCAGTTCTTC. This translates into CASSPRGQGNNEQFF.

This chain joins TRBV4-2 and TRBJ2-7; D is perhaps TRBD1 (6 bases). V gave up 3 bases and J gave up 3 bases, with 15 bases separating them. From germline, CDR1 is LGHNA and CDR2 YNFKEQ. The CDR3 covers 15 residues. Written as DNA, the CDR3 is TGTGCCAGCAGCCAGCTTCCGGGACATGGCTACGAGCAGTACTTC. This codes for CASSQLPGHGYEQYF.

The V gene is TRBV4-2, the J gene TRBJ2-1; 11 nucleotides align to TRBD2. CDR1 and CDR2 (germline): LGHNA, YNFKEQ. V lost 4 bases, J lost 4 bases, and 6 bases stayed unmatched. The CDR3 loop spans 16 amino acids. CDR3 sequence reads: CASSRGGTSGYNEQFF. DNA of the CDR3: TGTGCCAGCAGCCGAGGTGGGACTAGCGGTTACAATGAGCAGTTCTTC.

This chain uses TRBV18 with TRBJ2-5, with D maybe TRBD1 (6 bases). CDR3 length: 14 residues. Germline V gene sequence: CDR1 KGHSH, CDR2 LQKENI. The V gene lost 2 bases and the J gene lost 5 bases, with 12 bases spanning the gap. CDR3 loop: CASSPNVQGETQYF. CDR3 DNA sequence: TGTGCCAGCTCACCAAACGTACAGGGTGAGACCCAGTACTTC.

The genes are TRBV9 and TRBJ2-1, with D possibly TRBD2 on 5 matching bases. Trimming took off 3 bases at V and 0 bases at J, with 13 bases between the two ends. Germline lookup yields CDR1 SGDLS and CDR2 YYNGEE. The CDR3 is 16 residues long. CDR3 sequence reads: CASSARAGGSYNEQFF. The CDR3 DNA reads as TGTGCCAGCAGCGCGCGGGCGGGTGGCTCCTACAATGAGCAGTTCTTC.

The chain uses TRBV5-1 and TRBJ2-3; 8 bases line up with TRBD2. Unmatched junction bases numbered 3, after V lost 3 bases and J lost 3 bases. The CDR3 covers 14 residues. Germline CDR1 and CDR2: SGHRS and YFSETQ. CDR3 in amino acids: CASSSVAGTDTQYF. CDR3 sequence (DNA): TGCGCCAGCAGCTCAGTAGCGGGGACAGATACGCAGTATTTT.

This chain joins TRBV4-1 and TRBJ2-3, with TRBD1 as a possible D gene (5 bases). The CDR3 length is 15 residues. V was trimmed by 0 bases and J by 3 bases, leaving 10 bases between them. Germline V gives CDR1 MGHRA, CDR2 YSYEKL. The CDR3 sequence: CASSQDNRRTDTQYF. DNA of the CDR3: TGCGCCAGCAGCCAAGATAACAGGAGAACAGATACGCAGTATTTT.

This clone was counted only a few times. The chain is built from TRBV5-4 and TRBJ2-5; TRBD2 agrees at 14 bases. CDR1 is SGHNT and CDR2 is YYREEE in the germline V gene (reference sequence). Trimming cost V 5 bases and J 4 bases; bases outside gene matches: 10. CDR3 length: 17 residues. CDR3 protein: CASSYYSGTSGGETQYF. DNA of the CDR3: TGTGCCAGCAGTTATTATTCCGGGACTAGCGGGGGAGAGACCCAGTACTTC.